This T cell receptor beta chain was sequenced for a study of radiotherapy plus CTLA-4 blockade in lung cancer. Whole-study context: Across the patients, objective responses occurred in 15% to 20%, and disease control in roughly 31%.

Comment on this clone: Its antigen is unidentified.

Notes on the study in general: Interferon-beta, together with early blood T cell clone dynamics, reportedly best predicted response. Clones of tumor-derived TCRs expanded in blood after radiotherapy plus ipilimumab.

Those patients who had chemo-refractory metastatic non-small-cell lung cancer were given focal radiation along with CTLA-4 blockade through ipilimumab. The repertoire was sequenced with immunoSEQ multiplex PCR; TCRdb's copy has only in-frame clones and lacks some. The sample yields about 48,000 clones, roughly 90% seen once. CDR1 is SGHVS, CDR2 FQNEAQ, per germline. Trimming cost V 6 bases and J 0 bases, with 15 bases left between them. The CDR3 totals 16 residues. The sequences come from peripheral blood, collected from a patient treated with radiotherapy plus ipilimumab. V is TRBV7-8 and J is TRBJ2-1, with a possible D match to TRBD2 (5 bases). The clonotype originates from a human donor with non-small cell lung cancer that progressed on radiotherapy plus ipilimumab. Some clones in this sample may be carry-over from other donors' samples. The CDR3 is CASSLLDSSSYNEQFF. The CDR3, as DNA: TGTGCCAGCAGTCTACTGGACTCTAGCTCCTACAATGAGCAGTTCTTC.